The 28 T cell receptor beta chains below were found in one sample sequenced in a study of cytomegalovirus exposure and HLA in healthy donors (dated by TCRdb to about 2017). To prepare the library, the immunoSEQ multiplex PCR assay was applied. For the multiplex PCR, a mixture combining 60 forward primers for TCR Vbeta segments and 13 reverse primers for TCR Jbeta segments was used. TCRdb took this table from immuneACCESS and kept in-frame rearrangements with V and J called. Such tables lack part of the clones; where checked against another copy, unresolved V genes explain under half of the gap, and the rest is unexplained. The sample has 150,000 to 200,000 clones on record, 65% to 70% of them singletons. The ten largest clones take up roughly 4.1% of the sample. Sequencing input: PBMCs. These receptors were obtained from a woman under 30 in good health and CMV-seropositive.

This sequence joins TRBV19 and TRBJ1-3; D is ambiguous. The CDR3 extends over 14 amino acids. Trimming removed 7 bases at V and 4 bases at J, with 14 bases between. Germline V gene lookup returns CDR1 LNHDA and CDR2 SQIVND (reference sequence). CDR3 nucleotides: TGTGCCAGTAAGATCGGTGGTGCAGGAAACACCATATATTTT. This encodes CASKIGGAGNTIYF.

The CDR3: CASSEYGTGGGEQYF. The CDR3 coding sequence is TGTGCCAGCAGTGAATATGGGACAGGGGGCGGCGAGCAGTACTTC. The chain joins TRBV25-1 to TRBJ2-7; 12 bases are shared with TRBD1. Germline V gene sequence: CDR1 MGHDK, CDR2 SYGVNS. Trimming at V came to 0 bases and at J to 6 bases, leaving 3 bases not matched to a gene. The CDR3 extends over 15 amino acids.

This clone was picked up one time. J is TRBJ2-2 and V is TRBV4-3; TRBD1 aligns across 10 bases. Trimming removed 3 bases from V and 4 bases from J; junction bases left unmatched: 11. CDR1 LGHNA and CDR2 YSLEER come from the germline V gene. The CDR3 is 18 amino acids. The CDR3 nucleotides read TGCGCCAGCAGCCATACTACCGGGACAGGGGTCCTCACCGGGGAGCTGTTTTTT. Its protein product is CASSHTTGTGVLTGELFF.

Turning to this clone: Compared with germline, one end of the junction differs, possibly owing to a read error. This rearrangement joins TRBV7-7 to TRBJ2-1; TRBD2 matches at 11 bases. The CDR3 spans 17 residues. From germline, CDR1 is SSHAT and CDR2 FNYEAQ (reference sequence). The CDR3 sequence is CASSFSVGTSGNNEQFF. In DNA, the CDR3 is TGTGCTAGCAGCTTTTCCGTCGGGACTAGCGGAAACAATGAGCAGTTCTTC.

This chain joins TRBV27 and TRBJ2-1, with D perhaps TRBD2 (6 bases). Germline V gives CDR1 MNHEY, CDR2 SMNVEV (reference sequence). CDR3 length: 16 amino acids. Deletions cut 0 bases from V and 3 bases from J, with 12 bases between. The CDR3 here is CASSLSGGLNYNEQFF. Here the CDR3 DNA reads TGTGCCAGCAGTTTATCTGGAGGGCTGAACTACAATGAGCAGTTCTTC.

The chain uses TRBV21-1 and TRBJ1-1; the table gives TRBD1 as D, unverified against the DNA. TRBV21-1 is listed as a pseudogene. The CDR3 extends over 13 amino acids. CDR3 DNA sequence: TGTGCCAGCAGTATGAGGGGGTTCACTGAAGCTTTCTTT. Encoded protein: CASSMRGFTEAFF.

This clone was seen once. The rearrangement links TRBV5-4 to TRBJ2-3; 8 nucleotides match TRBD1. V lost 1 base and J lost 2; bases outside the gene matches: 6. Germline CDR1 SGHNT, CDR2 YYREEE (reference sequence). The CDR3 totals 16 residues. The CDR3 sequence is CASSLRETGATDTQYF. CDR3 bases: TGTGCCAGCAGCTTGAGAGAGACAGGGGCCACAGATACGCAGTATTTT.

The genes are TRBV4-2 and TRBJ2-7; the match to TRBD2 covers 14 bases. Germline CDR1 and CDR2: LGHNA and YNFKEQ. V was clipped by 4 bases and J by 6 bases; unmatched bases: 2. This CDR3 is 14 amino acids long. CDR3 region: CASSRLAGGPEQYF. CDR3 sequence (DNA): TGTGCCAGCAGCCGACTAGCGGGGGGGCCCGAGCAGTACTTC.

The genes are TRBV5-1 and TRBJ2-5, with a tentative D call TRBD2 (5 bases). V dropped 2 bases and J dropped 5 bases, with 7 bases sitting between them. The CDR3 runs 12 residues. Germline loops: CDR1 SGHRS, CDR2 YFSETQ. The CDR3 DNA is TGCGCCAGCAGCTTTGGCGGGGAGACCCAGTACTTC. Translation: CASSFGGETQYF.

This chain connects TRBV9 to TRBJ2-1; D unclear. CDR1 is SGDLS, CDR2 YYNGEE, per germline. The germline V and J ends were trimmed by 0 bases and 1 base, with 14 bases remaining between them. This CDR3 contains 17 residues. The chain's CDR3 is CASSVVPSPRSYNEQFF. The CDR3 DNA reads TGTGCCAGCAGCGTAGTACCCTCCCCGAGGTCCTACAATGAGCAGTTCTTC.

The V and J genes are TRBV25-1 and TRBJ1-6; TRBD1 agrees at 9 bases. V was clipped by 2 bases and J by 7 bases; unmatched bases: 9. Germline-derived CDR1 and CDR2 are MGHDK and SYGVNS. This CDR3 has 17 amino acids. CDR3 in amino acids: CASSEMRGTGPNSPLHF. CDR3 nucleotides: TGTGCCAGCAGTGAAATGAGAGGGACAGGGCCGAATTCACCCCTCCACTTT.

The genes are TRBV30 and TRBJ1-4; D gene ambiguous. The CDR3 consists of 12 residues. The V gene lost 0 bases and the J gene lost 11 bases, with 10 bases spanning the gap. Germline loops: CDR1 GTSNPN, CDR2 SVGIG (reference sequence). The CDR3 loop reads CAWSVPAGKLFF. CDR3 bases: TGTGCCTGGAGTGTACCCGCGGGGAAACTGTTTTTT. The full variable domain, with the rest looked up from reference TRBV30 and TRBJ1-4, is SQTIHQWPATLVQPVGSPLSLECTVEGTSNPNLYWYRQAAGRGLQLLFYSVGIGQISSEVPQNLSASRPQDRQFILSSKKLLLSDSGFYLCAWSVPAGKLFFGSGTQLSVL.

This clone was seen only a few times. The J gene is TRBJ2-5, the V gene TRBV5-6, with 9 bases aligning to TRBD1. CDR1 and CDR2 from the germline V gene are SGHDT and YYEEEE. The V segment lost 0 bases and the J segment 3 bases; nucleotides outside the gene matches: 3. CDR3 length: 15 amino acids. CDR3 region: CASSLEWTGEETQYF. The CDR3 DNA reads as TGTGCCAGCAGCTTGGAATGGACAGGGGAAGAGACCCAGTACTTC.

The genes are TRBV7-9 and TRBJ1-4; D not certain. The V and J ends lost 2 bases and 4 bases respectively, with 8 bases between them. This CDR3 has 14 amino acids. The germline V gene encodes CDR1 SEHNR and CDR2 FQNEAQ (reference sequence). The chain's CDR3 is CASSLYSLNEKLFF. Written as DNA, the CDR3 is TGTGCCAGCAGCTTATACAGTCTTAATGAAAAACTGTTTTTT.

The J gene is TRBJ1-3, the V gene TRBV18; weak D call: TRBD1 (6 bases). The CDR3 has 16 residues. Trimming pared 4 bases from V and 0 bases from J, leaving 13 bases between. Germline assignment: CDR1 KGHSH and CDR2 LQKENI. The CDR3 DNA follows: TGTGCCAGCTCACGCTCGGACAGCAACTCTGGAAACACCATATATTTT. Its translation is CASSRSDSNSGNTIYF.

J is TRBJ1-2 and V is TRBV4-2; the D is unclear. Trimming shortened V by 0 bases and J by 5 bases, and 7 bases separated the two germline ends. Germline CDR1 and CDR2: LGHNA and YNFKEQ. The CDR3 contains 13 residues. The CDR3 here is CASSQDPGYGYTF. DNA for the CDR3: TGTGCCAGCAGCCAAGATCCGGGGTATGGCTACACCTTC.

The genes are TRBV2 and TRBJ1-1, with a possible D match to TRBD1 (5 bases). The length of the CDR3 is 16 residues. Between the trimmed V and J ends, which lost 6 bases and 6 bases, there was a span of 23 bases. Per germline, CDR1 SNHLY and CDR2 FYNNEI. The CDR3 sequence is CASRIQTGRVKAEAFF. CDR3 sequence (DNA): TGTGCCAGCAGGATCCAAACGGGCAGGGTTAAGGCTGAAGCTTTCTTT.

This sequence joins TRBV27 and TRBJ1-2; possibly TRBD1 for D (6 bases). The CDR3 spans 14 residues. Deletions cut 6 bases from V and 2 bases from J, with 13 bases between. Germline lookup yields CDR1 MNHEY and CDR2 SMNVEV (reference sequence). The CDR3 loop is CASSRGAPNYGYTF. The CDR3 nucleotides read TGTGCCAGCAGCCGGGGGGCTCCAAACTATGGCTACACCTTC.

In its sample, this clone was seen once. The chain employs TRBV4-2 and TRBJ2-5; 7 bases match TRBD2. The J call may be faulty, since TRBJ2-7 better matches the DNA end. The germline V gene has CDR1 LGHNA and CDR2 YNFKEQ. The CDR3 sequence is 13 residues long. For the CDR3, the DNA is TGTGCCAGCAGCCAAGGACTAGCTGACGAGCAGTACTTC. Translating gives CASSQGLADEQYF.

The chain joins TRBV28 to TRBJ1-5, with D perhaps matching TRBD1 (6 bases). CDR1 and CDR2 from the germline V gene are MDHEN and SYDVKM. The CDR3 contains 16 residues. V was cut by 6 bases and J by 2 bases, with 17 bases left in between. The CDR3 region has the DNA TGTGCCAGCAGATCTCCGGTAGGGGGAGGCAATCAGCCCCAGCATTTT. It yields the protein CASRSPVGGGNQPQHF.

The chain is built from TRBV5-6 and TRBJ2-7; tentative D call: TRBD1 (7 bases). The germline V and J ends were trimmed by 0 bases and 3 bases, with 13 bases remaining between them. CDR1 and CDR2 from the germline V gene are SGHDT and YYEEEE. The CDR3 has 15 amino acids. The CDR3 loop reads CASSLGRGADYEQYF. The CDR3 nucleotides read TGTGCCAGCAGCTTGGGCAGGGGGGCTGACTACGAGCAGTACTTC.

The chain recombines TRBV2 with TRBJ1-2; 7 bases are shared with TRBD1. This CDR3 region has 11 residues. Looked up from germline, CDR1 is SNHLY and CDR2 is FYNNEI. Germline trimming cut 6 bases from V and 8 bases from J; bases unmatched to any gene: 3. CDR3 bases: TGTGCCAGCAGGGGGACAGTCGGCTACACCTTC. It specifies CASRGTVGYTF.

V is TRBV9 and J is TRBJ2-5; TRBD2 agrees at 10 bases. CDR1 SGDLS and CDR2 YYNGEE come from the germline V gene. V shed 0 bases and J 4 bases; nucleotides not matched to a gene: 3. The CDR3 has 15 residues. In DNA form, the CDR3 reads TGTGCCAGCAGCGTAGGTATAGCGGGGGGAGAGACCCAGTACTTC. This codes for CASSVGIAGGETQYF.

The chain couples TRBV9 to TRBJ1-2; 7 bases match TRBD1. Germline CDR1 reads SGDLS; CDR2 reads YYNGEE. Germline trimming cut 3 bases from V and 2 bases from J; bases unmatched to any gene: 1. This CDR3 has 13 residues. Here the CDR3 reads CASSATGNYGYTF. The DNA for the CDR3 is TGTGCCAGCAGCGCGACAGGGAACTATGGCTACACCTTC.

V and J are TRBV11-2 and TRBJ1-3, with 7 bases fitting TRBD1. The length of the CDR3 is 15 residues. From germline, CDR1 is SGHAT and CDR2 FQNNGV. Trimming at V came to 3 bases and at J to 9 bases, leaving 11 bases not matched to a gene. CDR3 sequence: CASSLQGQRQGTIYF. The DNA for the CDR3 is TGTGCCAGCAGCTTGCAGGGCCAACGACAGGGCACCATATATTTT. The full variable domain, in which reference TRBV11-2 and TRBJ1-3 provide the parts outside the CDR3, is EAGVAQSPRYKIIEKRQSVAFWCNPISGHATLYWYQQILGQGPKLLIQFQNNGVVDDSQLPKDRFSAERLKGVDSTLKIQPAKLEDSAVYLCASSLQGQRQGTIYFGEGSWLTVV.

The chain recombines TRBV9 with TRBJ2-2; D possibly corresponds to TRBD1 (5 bases). This CDR3 has 13 amino acids. Per the germline V gene, CDR1 is SGDLS and CDR2 is YYNGEE. Trimming removed 3 bases from V and 5 bases from J, with 8 bases in between. Written as DNA, the CDR3 is TGTGCCAGCAGCGCCACAGGAACCGGGGAGCTGTTTTTT. Amino acids: CASSATGTGELFF. The full variable domain, completed using reference TRBV9 and TRBJ2-2, is DSGVTQTPKHLITATGQRVTLRCSPRSGDLSVYWYQQSLDQGLQFLIQYYNGEERAKGNILERFSAQQFPDLHSELNLSSLELGDSALYFCASSATGTGELFFGEGSRLTVL.

In this sample, this clone turned up a few times. This CDR3 is CASSIRGEGSQPQHF. CDR3 nucleotides: TGTGCCAGCAGCATCCGGGGAGAGGGCAGTCAGCCCCAGCATTTT. J is TRBJ1-5 and V is TRBV6-1; D is unresolved. The CDR3 extends over 15 amino acids. V was clipped by 6 bases and J by 6 bases, with 18 bases between them. The germline gives CDR1 MNHNS, CDR2 SASEGT.

V usage is TRBV28 and J usage is TRBJ2-7; 9 bases line up with TRBD1. CDR1 is MDHEN and CDR2 is SYDVKM in the germline V gene. With 3 bases clipped from V and 2 bases from J, the junction kept 14 bases outside the gene matches. The CDR3 runs to 18 residues. The CDR3: CASSLAGDRGAQTYEQYF. The CDR3 region has the DNA TGTGCCAGCAGTTTGGCCGGCGACAGGGGGGCCCAAACCTACGAGCAGTACTTC. Full variable domain (remainder filled in from reference TRBV28 and TRBJ2-7): DVKVTQSSRYLVKRTGEKVFLECVQDMDHENMFWYRQDPGLGLRLIYFSYDVKMKEKGDIPEGYSVSREKKERFSLILESASTNQTSMYLCASSLAGDRGAQTYEQYFGPGTRLTVT.